Presented here are 16 T cell receptor delta chains from one specimen sequenced in a study of gamma-delta chains in newborns, infants, children. TCRdb re-called clones from the reads using CATT. The sample holds nearly 8,500 delta-chain clones, 1.5% to 2% seen once. Sequenced material: blood. These receptors originate from a child who was a newborn, infant or young child, either healthy, febrile or measles-vaccinated (not recorded which).

With respect to this clone: A much bigger clone sits one base away, suggesting this may be a read error. Other nucleotide sequences from this sample produce the same CDR3. Written as DNA, the CDR3 is TGTGCTCTTGGGGAACGATCTGCCCCTCATTACACCGATAAACTCATCTTT. Amino acid sequence: CALGERSAPHYTDKLIF. The chain uses TRDV1 and TRDJ1; D uncertain. Between the trimmed V and J ends, which lost 1 base and 0 bases, there was a span of 15 bases. In germline, CDR1 is TSWWSYY, CDR2 QGS. The CDR3 runs 17 residues.

The rearrangement joins TRDV1 to TRDJ1; D is possibly TRDD3 (6 bases). The V gene lost 7 bases and the J gene lost 4 bases, with 31 bases spanning the gap. CDR1 and CDR2 from the germline V gene are TSWWSYY and QGS. The CDR3 loop spans 19 amino acids. CDR3 amino acids: CALEGLPTLRDRYGDKLIF. CDR3 DNA sequence: TGTGCTCTTGAAGGCCTCCCTACACTGAGGGATAGGTACGGCGATAAACTCATCTTT.

By share, this clone counts as medium-sized. Different DNA sequences within this sample yield the same CDR3. The CDR3 protein is CALGGSFSWGIRKDKLIF. CDR3 DNA sequence: TGTGCTCTTGGGGGAAGTTTCTCCTGGGGGATACGCAAGGACAAACTCATCTTT. This chain connects TRDV1 to TRDJ1, with 12 nucleotides matching TRDD3. The CDR3 extends over 18 amino acids. Per germline, CDR1 TSWWSYY and CDR2 QGS. Germline trimming cut 4 bases from V and 8 bases from J; bases unmatched to any gene: 17.

With respect to this clone: TCRdb's entry gives the protein of a much larger clone, which mismatches this DNA's translation at residue 12, likely from a read error; the protein reported here is translated from the DNA. This chain connects TRDV2 to TRDJ1; 9 nucleotides line up with TRDD3. Germline values: CDR1 GEAIGNYY, CDR2 EKD. The CDR3 is 16 residues long. The CDR3 nucleotides read TGTGCCTGTGACAAGGGGATACGCGGGTACACCGGTAAACTCATCTTT. Translated, it gives CACDKGIRGYTGKLIF.

Here the J gene is TRDJ1 and the V gene is not called; TRDD3, the D gene given by the table, was not confirmed from the DNA. This CDR3 spans 18 amino acids. The CDR3 spells CALGERVGGWGSTDKLIF. In DNA form, the CDR3 reads TGTGCTCTTGGGGAACGGGTGGGGGGCTGGGGCTCCACCGATAAACTCATCTTT.

To note about this clone: One base away lies a much larger clone, so this may be a sequencing read error. Other DNA sequences of this sample code for an identical CDR3. The chain recombines TRDV1 with TRDJ1; a possible D gene is TRDD3 (5 bases). Per the germline V gene, CDR1 is TSWWSYY and CDR2 is QGS. This CDR3 comprises 15 residues. The V and J ends lost 1 base and 7 bases respectively, with 16 bases between them. DNA of the CDR3: TGTGCTCTTGGGGAACCCTTTACTCTGGGAACTAAACTCATCTTT. Translation gives CALGEPFTLGTKLIF.

As regards this clone: The same CDR3 arises from other DNA sequences in this sample as well. V is TRDV2 and J is TRDJ1; TRDD3 agrees at 8 bases. Losses at the gene ends were 3 bases for V and 2 bases for J; bases not matched to a gene: 13. The CDR3 runs to 17 residues. CDR1 and CDR2 from the germline V gene are GEAIGNYY and EKD. In DNA form, the CDR3 reads TGTGCCTGTGACCTACGCACTGGGGGGTTGAGAACCGATAAACTCATCTTT. As protein: CACDLRTGGLRTDKLIF.

This clone was counted between two and nine times. The protein in TCRdb stems from a much larger clone and differs at residue 11 from this DNA's translation, likely a read error; here the protein is translated from the DNA. The chain carries TRDV1 and TRDJ1, with 7 bases identical to TRDD3. Germline CDR1 is TSWWSYY and CDR2 is QGS. The CDR3 contains 19 residues. V dropped 4 bases and J dropped 0; count of bases not matched to a gene: 17. The CDR3 spells CALGVPGNWGPLYTDKLIF. CDR3 in DNA: TGTGCTCTTGGGGTTCCCGGGAACTGGGGCCCTCTATACACCGATAAACTCATCTTT.

By share of the sample, this clone is medium-sized (0.01 to 0.1%). This chain uses TRDV1 with TRDJ1, with 10 bases fitting TRDD3. This CDR3 comprises 21 residues. Germline V gene sequence: CDR1 TSWWSYY, CDR2 QGS. The V segment lost 3 bases and the J segment 0 bases; nucleotides outside the gene matches: 19. CDR3 nucleotides: TGTGCTCTTGGGGACGCGGCCTTCCTAGTACTGGGGGATCAGTACACCGATAAACTCATCTTT. Protein product: CALGDAAFLVLGDQYTDKLIF.

This clone was detected a few times. TCRdb pairs this DNA with a much larger clone's protein that differs at residue 13, likely a read error; the protein shown was translated from the DNA. The CDR3: CALGNNLRNGGYTGGNKLIF. Written as DNA, the CDR3 is TGTGCTCTTGGGAACAACCTACGAAATGGGGGATACACAGGAGGGAATAAACTCATCTTT. The chain recombines TRDV1 with TRDJ1; TRDD3 agrees at 10 bases. This CDR3 comprises 20 residues. V gave up 5 bases and J gave up 6 bases; unmatched junction bases: 24. Per the germline V gene, CDR1 is TSWWSYY and CDR2 is QGS.

This clone was seen only a few times. The mismatch at residue 15 between this DNA's translation and the TCRdb protein of a much larger clone likely reflects a read error; the protein shown is translated from the DNA. The chain links TRDV2 to TRDJ1; 9 positions agree with TRDD3. This CDR3 spans 18 amino acids. From germline, CDR1 is GEAIGNYY and CDR2 EKD. In DNA form, the CDR3 reads TGTGCCTGTGACACCGGGGGGATACCGACATTGTACACCGATGAACTCATCTTT. Its protein is CACDTGGIPTLYTDELIF.

This clone has just a few counts. This clone may be a read error of a much larger clone one base away. V and J are TRDV1 and TRDJ1, with TRDD3 identical over 8 bases. Germline V lookup: CDR1 TSWWSYY, CDR2 QGS. With 0 bases clipped from V and 0 bases from J, the junction kept 21 bases outside the gene matches. This CDR3 has 22 residues. The CDR3 DNA reads TGTGCTCTTGGGGAACTTGGCGTCCTAGGGTTGTGTCTGGGGGACCACACCGATAAACTCATCTTT. Amino acid sequence: CALGELGVLGLCLGDHTDKLIF.

About this clone: Translating the DNA gives a protein that differs from the TCRdb entry at residue 12; the protein shown here is that DNA translation. The chain carries TRDV1 and TRDJ1, with D possibly being TRDD3 (6 bases). V was clipped by 4 bases and J by 0 bases, with 27 bases between them. Germline CDR1 TSWWSYY, CDR2 QGS. This CDR3 region has 20 residues. The CDR3 here is CALGALFSNGGTHHTDKLIF. The CDR3 DNA reads TGTGCTCTTGGGGCCCTCTTTTCTAATGGGGGGACCCATCACACCGATAAACTCATCTTT.

This clone is labeled medium-sized (0.01 to 0.1%). The rearrangement uses TRDV1 and TRDJ1, with 9 bases that match TRDD3. Per the germline V gene, CDR1 is TSWWSYY and CDR2 is QGS. This CDR3 comprises 23 residues. The J segment lost 0 bases and the V segment lost 3 bases, leaving 26 bases of the junction unmatched. The CDR3 loop is CALGEPRWTTLVLGEEYTDKLIF. CDR3 bases: TGTGCTCTTGGGGAGCCCCGGTGGACAACCCTCGTACTGGGGGAGGAGTACACCGATAAACTCATCTTT.

This clone has just a few counts. This DNA translates differently at residue 13 from the TCRdb protein, which is that of a much larger clone; a read error is likely, and the protein shown is the DNA's own translation. The CDR3 nucleotides are TGTGCTCTTGGGGGTGCACTTCAAGCGCCCACCGATAGACTCATCTTT. Protein: CALGGALQAPTDRLIF. This rearrangement joins TRDV1 to TRDJ1; D gene unclear. Germline V gene lookup returns CDR1 TSWWSYY and CDR2 QGS. CDR3 length equals 16 residues.

By share of the sample, this clone is medium-sized. The chain couples TRDV1 to TRDJ1, with TRDD3 matching over 10 bases. V lost 1 base to trimming and J lost 1 base; unmatched junction nucleotides: 18. CDR3 size: 21 residues. Per the germline V gene, CDR1 is TSWWSYY and CDR2 is QGS. The chain's CDR3 is CALGEPASYVGGYSSTDKLIF. CDR3 nucleotides: TGTGCTCTTGGGGAACCCGCTTCCTACGTTGGGGGATACTCCTCCACCGATAAACTCATCTTT.